The clone carrying this TCR beta chain appeared once. What it binds is unknown. The CDR3 loop spans 17 amino acids. Germline assignment: CDR1 GTSNPN and CDR2 SVGIG (reference sequence). Trimming cost V 0 bases and J 10 bases; bases outside gene matches: 13. The record originates from a study of graft-versus-host responses after intestinal transplantation. Study context: Multivisceral, liver-intestinal, or isolated intestinal transplants were performed in recipients.

Repertoires were generated with immunoSEQ multiplex PCR, while TCRdb's copy carries only in-frame clones and drops some. The repertoire consists of more than 65,000 clones, with 75% to 90% occurring once and the leading ten covering nearly 0.4%. This receptor was obtained from a human donor who was the organ donor for an intestinal transplant. The chain carries TRBV30 and TRBJ1-6, with 9 bases lining up with TRBD1. Material: unstimulated CD4+ T cells sorted from spleen or lymph node cells, obtained before transplant. The CDR3 region is CAWSVRGTGWFNSPLHF. The CDR3 region has the DNA TGTGCCTGGAGTGTACGTGGGACAGGGTGGTTTAACTCACCCCTCCACTTT.